The TCR beta chain described here comes from a study of glioma-infiltrating T cells. Amplification of TCR alpha and beta CDR3 regions from RNA used iRepertoire nested multiplex PCR. One-step reverse transcription and amplification started from about 100-400 ng of tissue mRNA or PBMC total RNA. Using its own MiXCR run on the multiplex PCR reads, TCRdb lists one record per CDR3 protein. The sample shows approximately 140,000 distinct CDR3 sequences, around 25% of them seen only once. Study results and limitations: Very few CDR3 sequences were shared between tissue and blood.

On this clonotype: What it recognizes is unknown.

V lost 3 bases and J lost 0, with 17 bases in between. CDR1 is KGHSY, CDR2 FQNENV, per germline. The CDR3 is 18 residues long. The sequenced sample consisted of glioma tissue, nonneoplastic brain tissue, or PBMCs (not recorded which). The receptor's source is a human donor with low-grade glioma or glioblastoma, undergoing nonglioma brain surgery, or in good health (not recorded which). V is TRBV16 and J is TRBJ1-4; D not certain. The DNA for the CDR3 is TGTGCCAGCAGCCAGACACCGAGCAGCCCCGCAACTAATGAAAAACTGTTTTTT. Translating gives CASSQTPSSPATNEKLFF.